These T cell receptor beta chains were read from a single sample in a study of OX40 agonist ivuxolimab in advanced cancers. Assay: immunoSEQ multiplex PCR; the TCRdb copy retains only in-frame clones and omits some. The table lists tens of thousands of clones, roughly nine tenths of them singletons. Sequenced here: CD4+ or CD8+ T cells sorted from blood, sampled in a trial of the OX40 agonist ivuxolimab. Every receptor here comes from an adult with an advanced solid tumor such as melanoma, head and neck, liver or kidney cancer. Both conserved end residues are part of each CDR3. A D gene is named only where the DNA matches it firmly. Clone size is given for some rows only: seen once, a few or many times, or a class if the clone is expanded.

V: TRBV16
size: -
D: TRBD2
J: TRBJ2-1
CDR3: CASSRLAGVYNEQFF
DNA: TGTGCCAGCAGCCGCCTAGCGGGAGTATACAATGAGCAGTTCTTC

V: TRBV7-8
size: -
D: TRBD1
J: TRBJ1-2
CDR3: CASSLVPGTGDTNYGYTF
DNA: TGTGCCAGCAGCTTAGTCCCCGGGACAGGGGACACAAACTATGGCTACACCTTC

V: TRBV5-4
size: once
D: -
J: TRBJ2-7
CDR3: CASSLRGYEQYF
DNA: TGTGCCAGCAGCTTGAGGGGGTACGAGCAGTACTTC

V: TRBV13
size: -
D: TRBD1
J: TRBJ2-7
CDR3: CASSSRDRASEQYF
DNA: TGTGCCAGCAGCTCGCGGGACAGGGCCAGCGAGCAGTACTTC

V: TRBV7-2
size: once
D: TRBD2
J: TRBJ2-7
CDR3: CASSPPGSGSYEQYF
DNA: TGTGCCAGCAGCCCCCCGGGTAGCGGGAGCTACGAGCAGTACTTC

V: TRBV6-1
size: -
D: -
J: TRBJ2-6
CDR3: CASSELGAGANVLTF
DNA: TGTGCCAGCAGTGAATTAGGGGCTGGGGCCAACGTCCTGACTTTC

V: TRBV4-2
size: -
D: -
J: TRBJ2-7
CDR3: CASSQGNEQYF
DNA: TGTGCCAGCAGCCAGGGTAACGAGCAGTACTTC

V: TRBV19
size: -
D: -
J: TRBJ1-1
CDR3: CASSTRVYTEAFF
DNA: TGTGCCAGTAGTACCCGGGTTTACACTGAAGCTTTCTTT

V: TRBV6-1
size: few
D: -
J: TRBJ1-5
CDR3: CASTVSADSNQPQHF
DNA: TGTGCCAGCACGGTCAGTGCCGATAGCAATCAGCCCCAGCATTTT

V: TRBV5-4
size: -
D: TRBD2
J: TRBJ2-3
CDR3: CASSLGPSGGLDTQYF
DNA: TGTGCCAGCAGCTTGGGCCCTAGCGGGGGACTGGATACGCAGTATTTT

V: TRBV7-6
size: once
D: -
J: TRBJ1-3
CDR3: CASSRAQLRFSGNTIYF
DNA: TGTGCCAGCAGCCGGGCACAGCTCCGTTTCTCTGGAAACACCATATATTTT

V: TRBV14
size: few
D: -
J: TRBJ2-2
CDR3: CASSHGEDGPLSPGELFF
DNA: TGTGCCAGCAGCCATGGCGAGGACGGACCCCTGTCCCCCGGGGAGCTGTTTTTT

V: TRBV2
size: -
D: -
J: TRBJ1-4
CDR3: CASREGRFNEKLFF
DNA: TGTGCCAGCAGAGAGGGACGGTTTAATGAAAAACTGTTTTTT

V: TRBV27
size: -
D: -
J: TRBJ2-1
CDR3: CASSGDSYNEQFF
DNA: TGTGCCAGCAGTGGGGACTCCTACAATGAGCAGTTCTTC

V: TRBV9
size: -
D: TRBD2
J: TRBJ2-1
CDR3: CASSVDVLAGYNEQFF
DNA: TGTGCCAGCAGCGTAGATGTGCTAGCGGGATACAATGAGCAGTTCTTC

V: TRBV7-9
size: -
D: -
J: TRBJ1-1
CDR3: CASSLARVNTEAFF
DNA: TGTGCCAGCAGCTTAGCGCGGGTGAACACTGAAGCTTTCTTT

V: TRBV7-3
size: once
D: TRBD1
J: TRBJ2-2
CDR3: CASSLWAGGTGELFF
DNA: TGTGCCAGCAGCTTATGGGCAGGGGGCACCGGGGAGCTGTTTTTT

V: TRBV28
size: medium-sized
D: -
J: TRBJ2-3
CDR3: CASSLHPSTDTQYF
DNA: TGTGCCAGCAGTCTACATCCATCCACAGATACGCAGTATTTT

V: TRBV7-9
size: -
D: -
J: TRBJ2-1
CDR3: CASSLDASWDEQFF
DNA: TGTGCCAGCAGCTTAGACGCTAGCTGGGATGAGCAGTTCTTC

V: TRBV6-5
size: -
D: -
J: TRBJ1-5
CDR3: CASSSRDSRQSQHF
DNA: TGTGCCAGCAGTTCCCGAGACAGCCGCCAGTCCCAGCATTTT

V: TRBV7-9
size: -
D: -
J: TRBJ2-5
CDR3: CASSWLSGKETQYF
DNA: TGTGCCAGCAGCTGGCTCTCCGGGAAAGAGACCCAGTACTTC

V: TRBV9
size: -
D: TRBD2
J: TRBJ2-2
CDR3: CASSVAREGLGTGELFF
DNA: TGTGCCAGCAGCGTAGCTCGGGAGGGCCTGGGCACCGGGGAGCTGTTTTTT

V: TRBV11-2
size: -
D: TRBD2
J: TRBJ2-1
CDR3: CASRTIIAGDGNEQFF
DNA: TGTGCCAGCAGGACCATAATAGCGGGAGATGGAAATGAGCAGTTCTTC

V: TRBV19
size: -
D: TRBD2
J: TRBJ2-1
CDR3: CASSRGTSGRGSGNEQFF
DNA: TGTGCCAGTAGTAGGGGGACTAGCGGGAGAGGTTCGGGGAATGAGCAGTTCTTC

V: TRBV6-5
size: -
D: TRBD1
J: TRBJ2-7
CDR3: CASSSPGQGVAYEQYF
DNA: TGTGCCAGCAGTTCTCCGGGACAGGGGGTAGCCTACGAGCAGTACTTC

V: TRBV13
size: -
D: -
J: TRBJ1-1
CDR3: CASSPPAGTEAFF
DNA: TGTGCCAGCAGCCCGCCGGCAGGGACTGAAGCTTTCTTT

V: TRBV5-4
size: -
D: -
J: TRBJ2-1
CDR3: CASSLSPGSHEQFF
DNA: TGTGCCAGCAGCTTGTCCCCAGGTAGCCATGAGCAGTTCTTC

V: TRBV19
size: -
D: TRBD2
J: TRBJ2-1
CDR3: CASSIPTSGRNREQFF
DNA: TGTGCCAGTAGTATTCCCACTAGCGGGAGGAACCGTGAGCAGTTCTTC

V: TRBV5-4
size: -
D: -
J: TRBJ1-1
CDR3: CASSYREGTEAFF
DNA: TGTGCCAGCAGCTACAGGGAGGGAACTGAAGCTTTCTTT

V: TRBV10-3
size: -
D: -
J: TRBJ1-2
CDR3: CAISGGDYGYTF
DNA: TGTGCCATCAGTGGTGGGGACTATGGCTACACCTTC

V: TRBV4-2
size: -
D: -
J: TRBJ2-7
CDR3: CASSQGISSYEQYF
DNA: TGTGCCAGCAGCCAAGGGATAAGCTCCTACGAGCAGTACTTC

V: TRBV5-1
size: -
D: TRBD1
J: TRBJ1-4
CDR3: CASSSGTGAEKLFF
DNA: TGCGCCAGCAGCTCTGGAACAGGGGCTGAAAAACTGTTTTTT

V: TRBV2
size: -
D: -
J: TRBJ1-1
CDR3: CASTYDTTGYMNTEAFF
DNA: TGTGCCAGCACATACGACACCACGGGATACATGAACACTGAAGCTTTCTTT

V: TRBV16
size: -
D: TRBD2
J: TRBJ2-7
CDR3: CASSPWREGKGEQYF
DNA: TGTGCCAGCAGCCCATGGCGGGAGGGTAAAGGCGAGCAGTACTTC